Detailed here is one T cell receptor beta chain. This record belongs to a study of T cell changes during pregnancy in multiple sclerosis. Sequencing was performed with immunoSEQ multiplex PCR; in TCRdb, only in-frame clones are kept and a portion is missing. This table holds 50,000 to 70,000 clones, about 91% found once. This TCR was sampled from a female donor with multiple sclerosis, enrolled in a pregnancy study. The starting material was CD8+ T cells from peripheral blood mononuclear cells, obtained before pregnancy.

CDR3 bases: TGTGCCAGCAGCGACGGGACAGTCAACTACGAGCAGTACTTC. This encodes CASSDGTVNYEQYF. The chain employs TRBV7-9 and TRBJ2-7; 7 nucleotides agree with TRBD1. V shed 5 bases and J 3 bases; nucleotides not matched to a gene: 7. Germline loops: CDR1 SEHNR, CDR2 FQNEAQ (reference sequence). The CDR3 loop spans 14 amino acids. The full variable domain, rest sourced from reference TRBV7-9 and TRBJ2-7, is DTGVSQNPRHKITKRGQNVTFRCDPISEHNRLYWYRQTLGQGPEFLTYFQNEAQLEKSRLLSDRFSAERPKGSFSTLEIQRTEQGDSAMYLCASSDGTVNYEQYFGPGTRLTVT.